The T cell receptor (beta chain) under discussion was sequenced for a study of identical twins. Study-level results: Abundant beta clonotypes from cord blood had fewer insertions, unlike memory repertoires, which showed none.

With template switching, a universal primer site was added, and the cDNA carried unique molecular identifiers. TCRdb reanalysed the 5' RACE reads using MiXCR and keeps one entry per CDR3 protein. The sample lists roughly 570,000 distinct CDR3 sequences, just under 10% seen once, with roughly 3% in the top ten. Points on this clonotype: As yet, its antigen is unknown.

V was shortened by 4 bases and J by 0 bases, with 6 bases between the two germline ends. In germline, CDR1 is DFQATT, CDR2 SNEGSKA (reference sequence). This CDR3 has 13 residues. Healthy Caucasian individuals made up all the donors. The sample was also reused in another study, on yellow fever vaccine responses in identical twins. From that study: Twins' vaccine T cell response reportedly seemed partly convergent, partly personalized.

The receptor was derived from a woman under 30 in good health. The V gene is TRBV20-1, the J gene TRBJ2-2; D is unresolved. The sequenced sample was PBMCs. The CDR3 region is CSATNANTGELFF. CDR3 DNA sequence: TGCAGTGCTACGAATGCGAACACCGGGGAGCTGTTTTTT.